Below are 5 T cell receptor beta chains sequenced from a single sample in a study of CXCR3-negative and CXCR3-positive naive CD8 T cells. The method, 5' RACE with UMI labels, was used to prepare the TRB cDNA libraries. TCRdb reworked the 5' RACE reads into one entry per CDR3 protein, no DNA. The specimen's table records around 140,000 distinct CDR3 sequences. The sequenced material came from naive CXCR3- CD8+ T cells from blood. Stated subset: CD45RO-CCR7+CD27+CD95- naive CD8+ T cells lacking CXCR3 (TNR3-). The receptors here all came from a human donor in good health. Some clones in this sample may be carry-over from other donors' samples.

J is TRBJ2-3 and V is TRBV10-3; TCRdb picks TRBD2, but there is no DNA to check that call. Per germline, CDR1 ENHRY and CDR2 SYGVKD. This CDR3 comprises 18 residues. This chain's CDR3 is CAISDPAGGRYSTDTQYF.

The V gene is TRBV7-9, the J gene TRBJ1-1. Germline CDR1 reads SEHNR; CDR2 reads FQNEAQ (reference sequence). CDR3 size: 11 residues. The chain's CDR3 is CASSISGLAFF. Supplemented by reference TRBV7-9 and TRBJ1-1, the full variable domain reads DTGVSQNPRHKITKRGQNVTFRCDPISEHNRLYWYRQTLGQGPEFLTYFQNEAQLEKSRLLSDRFSAERPKGSFSTLEIQRTEQGDSAMYLCASSISGLAFFGQGTRLTVV.

The chain uses TRBV10-3 and TRBJ2-1. This CDR3 is 13 amino acids long. The germline CDR1 and CDR2 sequences are ENHRY and SYGVKD. CDR3 sequence: CAISGGMLDEQFF.

The chain recombines TRBV20-1 with TRBJ2-7. CDR3 length equals 14 residues. The V gene's germline CDR1 is DFQATT and CDR2 SNEGSKA (reference sequence). The CDR3 loop reads CSAGRRGSSYEQYF.

The chain couples TRBV7-9 to TRBJ2-7; TCRdb designates TRBD1, a call that cannot be tested without DNA. Looked up from germline, CDR1 is SEHNR and CDR2 is FQNEAQ (reference sequence). CDR3 length: 13 residues. The CDR3 region is CASSLYREDEQYF.